One sample yielded the 23 T cell receptor beta chains listed below, sequenced in a study of control samples from healthy donors and cancer patients. Profiling relied on immunoSEQ multiplex PCR, and the TCRdb table lists in-frame clones only, not all of them. Of approximately 89,000 clones in the sample, 86% were seen once. The specimen was blood. These receptors were collected from a man aged 25 to 40 in good health.

CDR3 nucleotide sequence: TGCAGTGCTAGTGATAGGAAGACCCAGTACTTC. This codes for CSASDRKTQYF. V is TRBV20-1 and J is TRBJ2-5, with D hard to call. Germline V gene sequence: CDR1 DFQATT, CDR2 SNEGSKA (reference sequence). The CDR3 is 11 amino acids. The germline V and J ends were trimmed by 3 bases and 6 bases, with 8 bases remaining between them.

V usage is TRBV3-1 (or the pseudogene TRBV3-2) and J usage is TRBJ2-3, with TRBD1 identical over 10 bases. The CDR3 is 16 amino acids. V lost 5 bases, J lost 1 base, and 6 bases stayed unmatched. Germline V lookup: CDR1 LGHDT, CDR2 YNNKEL (reference sequence). CDR3: CASSKTGGVGTDTQYF. CDR3 DNA: TGTGCCAGCAGCAAGACAGGGGGCGTGGGCACAGATACGCAGTATTTT.

In its sample, this clone was seen a few times. This rearrangement joins TRBV7-9 to TRBJ1-3; a weak D match, TRBD1 (5 bases). Trimming removed 5 bases at V and 7 bases at J, with 15 bases between. The germline gives CDR1 SEHNR, CDR2 FQNEAQ (reference sequence). The CDR3 loop spans 14 amino acids. Here the CDR3 reads CASSRTLQGNTIYF. The CDR3 DNA sequence: TGTGCCAGCAGCCGGACCCTTCAGGGTAACACCATATATTTT.

The V gene is TRBV27, the J gene TRBJ2-1, with 11 bases matching TRBD2. The CDR3 is 18 residues long. Germline V lookup: CDR1 MNHEY, CDR2 SMNVEV (reference sequence). V lost 10 bases and J lost 0; bases outside the gene matches: 14. The DNA of the CDR3 is TGTGCCACTTCCAGAAAGGGTAGCGGGGGGGGCTCCTACAATGAGCAGTTCTTC. Amino acid sequence: CATSRKGSGGGSYNEQFF.

This clone was found once. The V and J genes are TRBV30 and TRBJ1-6; possibly TRBD1 for D (5 bases). Germline V gene data show CDR1 as GTSNPN and CDR2 as SVGIG (reference sequence). The CDR3 spans 16 residues. V lost 0 bases and J 4 bases, leaving 13 bases between the germline ends. The CDR3 reads CAWSVGDLGYNSPLHF. The CDR3 DNA follows: TGTGCCTGGAGTGTAGGGGATCTAGGATATAATTCACCCCTCCACTTT.

This chain joins TRBV5-4 and TRBJ2-1, with 8 bases matching TRBD2. CDR1 SGHNT and CDR2 YYREEE come from the germline V gene (reference sequence). CDR3 length equals 15 residues. J gave up 5 bases and V 5 bases, and 9 bases lay outside the gene matches. CDR3 nucleotide sequence: TGTGCCAGCAGACCCGGGACTAGAGGGGACAATGAGCAGTTCTTC. It is translated as CASRPGTRGDNEQFF.

This chain joins TRBV5-1 and TRBJ2-3, with TRBD2 matching 15 bases. Germline V CDR1 and CDR2: SGHRS, YFSETQ. The V gene end was trimmed by 3 bases and the J gene end by 2 bases; junction bases not matched to a gene: 4. The length of the CDR3 is 17 residues. The CDR3 spells CASSSGTSGGPTDTQYF. In nucleotides, the CDR3 is TGCGCCAGCAGCTCCGGGACTAGCGGGGGGCCCACAGATACGCAGTATTTT.

The V and J genes are TRBV30 and TRBJ1-4, with D possibly being TRBD1 (6 bases). CDR3 length: 15 amino acids. Trimming left V 3 bases short and J 6 bases short, with 17 bases between. Germline assignment: CDR1 GTSNPN and CDR2 SVGIG (reference sequence). For the CDR3, the DNA is TGTGCCTGGAGAGAGACAGGACATGACTATGAAAAACTGTTTTTT. Translated, it gives CAWRETGHDYEKLFF.

V usage is TRBV9 and J usage is TRBJ2-5; 7 bases line up with TRBD1. This CDR3 has 15 amino acids. Germline V gene sequence: CDR1 SGDLS, CDR2 YYNGEE. With V trimmed by 2 bases and J by 1 base, 5 bases remained unmatched. CDR3 sequence: CASSVGQDPQETQYF. DNA for the CDR3: TGTGCCAGCAGCGTCGGACAGGACCCCCAAGAGACCCAGTACTTC.

The rearrangement uses TRBV28 and TRBJ2-1, with 10 bases matching TRBD2. CDR1 and CDR2 (germline): MDHEN, SYDVKM. The CDR3 is made up of 16 amino acids. Trimming cost V 6 bases and J 0 bases; bases outside gene matches: 5. The CDR3 spells CASRQAGGSSYNEQFF. The CDR3 DNA is TGTGCCAGCAGGCAAGCGGGAGGGAGCTCCTACAATGAGCAGTTCTTC.

The gene calls are TRBV18 and TRBJ1-3; D might be TRBD1 (5 bases). With 5 bases removed from V and 11 bases from J, the gap between germline ends came to 13 bases. The CDR3 is made up of 12 amino acids. From germline, CDR1 is KGHSH and CDR2 LQKENI. The CDR3 DNA reads as TGTGCCAGCTCAAGGGACCGTCAAGCCATATATTTT. Amino acids: CASSRDRQAIYF.

This sequence joins TRBV19 and TRBJ1-2; D remains ambiguous. Germline loops: CDR1 LNHDA, CDR2 SQIVND (reference sequence). The CDR3 is 14 amino acids. The ends were cut back, 3 bases at V and 6 bases at J, with 14 bases in the middle. CDR3 DNA sequence: TGTGCCAGTAGTATGAAGACTAGAGATGATGGCTACACCTTC. Its translation is CASSMKTRDDGYTF.

The chain carries TRBV6-6 and TRBJ1-2, with D possibly TRBD1 on 5 matching bases. The germline V and J ends were trimmed by 6 bases and 4 bases, with 12 bases remaining between them. This CDR3 is 13 amino acids long. Germline V lookup: CDR1 MNHNY, CDR2 SVGAGI (reference sequence). The CDR3 region is CASSPTAPYGYTF. In DNA form, the CDR3 reads TGTGCCAGCAGCCCGACAGCCCCCTATGGCTACACCTTC.

The CDR3 sequence: CASIEMAGGETQYF. CDR3 nucleotide sequence: TGTGCCAGCATTGAGATGGCAGGAGGAGAGACCCAGTACTTC. This chain joins TRBV7-9 and TRBJ2-5, with D maybe TRBD2 (5 bases). Trimming left V 7 bases short and J 4 bases short, with 16 bases between. The length of the CDR3 is 14 residues. Germline values: CDR1 SEHNR, CDR2 FQNEAQ (reference sequence).

The V gene is TRBV19, the J gene TRBJ2-7; D is possibly TRBD1 (6 bases). The V gene's germline CDR1 is LNHDA and CDR2 SQIVND (reference sequence). V lost 5 bases, J lost 4 bases, and 9 bases lay in between. The CDR3 has 12 residues. CDR3 in DNA: TGTGCCAGTAGTCCACAGGGTTACGAGCAGTACTTC. This codes for CASSPQGYEQYF.

The chain combines TRBV15 with TRBJ2-7; perhaps TRBD2 as D (5 bases). The V end was cut by 0 bases, the J end by 5 bases, with 14 bases between. The germline V gene has CDR1 LNHNV and CDR2 YYDKDF (reference sequence). This CDR3 spans 15 amino acids. The CDR3 reads CATSRDRLALHEQYF. The CDR3 DNA reads as TGTGCCACCAGCAGAGATCGATTAGCGCTCCACGAGCAGTACTTC.

V gene TRBV18 combines with J gene TRBJ1-5, with D possibly matching TRBD1 (5 bases). The V end lost 5 bases, the J end lost 4 bases, and 9 bases lay between the germline ends. This CDR3 region has 13 residues. Germline V CDR1 and CDR2: KGHSH, LQKENI. The CDR3, as DNA: TGTGCCAGCTCAGGAGGGGAAAATCAGCCCCAGCATTTT. Its translation is CASSGGENQPQHF.

This clone was seen only a few times. The sample holds other DNA sequences that translate to the same CDR3. This chain uses TRBV27 with TRBJ1-2; the D gene is possibly TRBD1 (6 bases). The CDR3 is made up of 13 amino acids. CDR1 is MNHEY and CDR2 is SMNVEV in the germline V gene (reference sequence). The germline V and J ends were trimmed by 4 bases and 2 bases, with 8 bases remaining between them. In nucleotides, the CDR3 is TGTGCCAGCAGTTGGACAGCCAACTATGGCTACACCTTC. Translated: CASSWTANYGYTF.

The chain has TRBV15 and TRBJ1-5, with a weak D call TRBD1 (5 bases). Germline lookup yields CDR1 LNHNV and CDR2 YYDKDF (reference sequence). The CDR3 consists of 17 residues. Trimming removed 1 base at V and 4 bases at J, with 17 bases between. DNA of the CDR3: TGTGCCACCAGCAGAGTCGGCCGGGGGGGGAATAATCAGCCCCAGCATTTT. Protein product: CATSRVGRGGNNQPQHF.

The V and J genes are TRBV2 and TRBJ1-1; D is perhaps TRBD1 (5 bases). There are 14 residues in the CDR3. Germline loops: CDR1 SNHLY, CDR2 FYNNEI. V dropped 6 bases and J dropped 1 base, with 12 bases sitting between them. The CDR3 bases are TGTGCCAGCAGCACGGGACTCTCGAACACTGAAGCTTTCTTT. This encodes CASSTGLSNTEAFF. Looking up the rest from reference TRBV2 and TRBJ1-1 gives the full variable domain: EPEVTQTPSHQVTQMGQEVILRCVPISNHLYFYWYRQILGQKVEFLVSFYNNEISEKSEIFDDQFSVERPDGSNFTLKIRSTKLEDSAMYFCASSTGLSNTEAFFGQGTRLTVV.

This sequence joins TRBV9 and TRBJ2-2, with 10 nucleotides matching TRBD1. Trimming at V came to 3 bases and at J to 5 bases, leaving 4 bases not matched to a gene. Germline V CDR1 and CDR2: SGDLS, YYNGEE. The CDR3 has 15 residues. The CDR3 protein is CASSARTGGTGELFF. The CDR3 DNA reads TGTGCCAGCAGCGCCCGGACAGGGGGTACCGGGGAGCTGTTTTTT.

The chain recombines TRBV7-8 with TRBJ2-1; D is undetermined. Per germline, CDR1 SGHVS and CDR2 FQNEAQ. The CDR3 has 12 residues. Deletions cut 2 bases from V and 8 bases from J, with 7 bases between. The CDR3 DNA follows: TGTGCCAGCAGCTTATCGTCCTATGAGCAGTTCTTC. Its protein is CASSLSSYEQFF. Filled out from reference TRBV7-8 and TRBJ2-1, the complete variable domain reads GAGVSQSPRYKVAKRGQDVALRCDPISGHVSLFWYQQALGQGPEFLTYFQNEAQLDKSGLPSDRFFAERPEGSVSTLKIQRTQQEDSAVYLCASSLSSYEQFFGPGTRLTVL.

V gene TRBV21-1 combines with J gene TRBJ2-5; the DNA was not used to check the table's D call, TRBD2. TRBV21-1 is a known pseudogene. The CDR3 is 16 amino acids. CDR3 sequence (DNA): TGTGCCAGCAGCTCCTACGGTAGACTAGCCGGGGAGACCCAGTACTTC. It yields the protein CASSSYGRLAGETQYF.